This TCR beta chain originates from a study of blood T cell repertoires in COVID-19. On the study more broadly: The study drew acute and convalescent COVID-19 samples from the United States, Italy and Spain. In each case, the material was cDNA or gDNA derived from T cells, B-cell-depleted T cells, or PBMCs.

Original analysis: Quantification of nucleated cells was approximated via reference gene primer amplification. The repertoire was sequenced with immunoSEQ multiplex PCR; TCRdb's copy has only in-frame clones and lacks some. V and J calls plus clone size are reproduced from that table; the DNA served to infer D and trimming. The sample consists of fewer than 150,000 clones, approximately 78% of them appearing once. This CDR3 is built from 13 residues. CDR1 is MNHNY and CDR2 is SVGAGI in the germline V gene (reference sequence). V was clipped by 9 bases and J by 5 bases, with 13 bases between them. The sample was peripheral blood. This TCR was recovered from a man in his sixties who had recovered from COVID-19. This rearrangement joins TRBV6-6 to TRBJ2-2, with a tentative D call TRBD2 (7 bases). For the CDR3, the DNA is TGTGCCAGTGGGAAGGGGGGGACCGGGGAGCTGTTTTTT. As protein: CASGKGGTGELFF.